The entry below describes one TCR beta chain. The data were obtained in a study of blood T cell repertoires in COVID-19. Original handling: Amplification with reference gene primers provided the estimates of nucleated cell counts. Sequencing used immunoSEQ multiplex PCR; TCRdb keeps in-frame clones, though not all of them. V and J calls and clone size are copied from that table; D and trimming were computed from the DNA. The sample lists 150,000 to 200,000 clones, about four fifths occurring once. V was clipped by 0 bases and J by 4 bases, with 9 bases between them. Germline-derived CDR1 and CDR2 are MNHEY and SMNVEV (reference sequence). This CDR3 contains 14 residues.

Sequenced: peripheral blood. The chain recombines TRBV27 with TRBJ1-2; the D gene is possibly TRBD1 (5 bases). This clonotype was obtained from a woman aged 80 or over with acute or convalescent COVID-19. The CDR3 loop reads CASSLSAGGYGYTF. The CDR3 DNA sequence: TGTGCCAGCAGTTTATCGGCGGGGGGCTATGGCTACACCTTC.